These 2 T cell receptor beta chains were all obtained from the same sample, sequenced in a study of shared clonotypes between healthy human individuals. The assay was immunoSEQ multiplex PCR, and TCRdb's table has in-frame clones only and misses some. The data show about 600,000 clones, 97% seen once. The specimen was naive CD4+ T cells sorted from blood. Subset: CD45RA+ positively selected. These receptor sequences come from a woman aged 25 to 39 in good health.

V usage is TRBV5-1 and J usage is TRBJ1-3; 10 nucleotides agree with TRBD1. The germline V gene has CDR1 SGHRS and CDR2 YFSETQ. The CDR3 runs to 20 residues. Trimming at V came to 4 bases and at J to 0 bases, leaving 16 bases not matched to a gene. CDR3 bases: TGCGCCAGCAGCAAAAACCGGGACAGGGGCGCTAAGAGCTCTGGAAACACCATATATTTT. It translates to CASSKNRDRGAKSSGNTIYF.

The chain links TRBV5-1 to TRBJ2-7; tentative D call: TRBD2 (7 bases). Germline V gives CDR1 SGHRS, CDR2 YFSETQ. The CDR3 contains 17 residues. With 3 bases removed from V and 6 bases from J, the gap between germline ends came to 25 bases. The CDR3 reads CASSSTGSWLRELEQYF. Here the CDR3 DNA reads TGCGCCAGCAGCTCGACAGGATCCTGGTTGCGGGAGCTCGAGCAGTACTTC.